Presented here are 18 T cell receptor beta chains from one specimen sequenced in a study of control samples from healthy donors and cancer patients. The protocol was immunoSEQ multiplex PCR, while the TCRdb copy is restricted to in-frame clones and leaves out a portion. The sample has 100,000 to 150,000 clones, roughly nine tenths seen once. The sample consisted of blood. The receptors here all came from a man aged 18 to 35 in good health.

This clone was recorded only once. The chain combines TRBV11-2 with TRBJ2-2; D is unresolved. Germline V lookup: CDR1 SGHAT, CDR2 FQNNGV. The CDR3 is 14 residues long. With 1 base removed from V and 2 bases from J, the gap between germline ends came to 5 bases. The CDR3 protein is CASSLVSNTGELFF. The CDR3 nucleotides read TGTGCCAGCAGCTTAGTGTCTAACACCGGGGAGCTGTTTTTT.

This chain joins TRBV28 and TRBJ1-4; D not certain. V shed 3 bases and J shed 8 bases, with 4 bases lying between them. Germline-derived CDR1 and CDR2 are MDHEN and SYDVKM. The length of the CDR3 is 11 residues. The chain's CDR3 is CASSLNEKLFF. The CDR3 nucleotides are TGTGCCAGCAGTTTGAACGAAAAACTGTTTTTT.

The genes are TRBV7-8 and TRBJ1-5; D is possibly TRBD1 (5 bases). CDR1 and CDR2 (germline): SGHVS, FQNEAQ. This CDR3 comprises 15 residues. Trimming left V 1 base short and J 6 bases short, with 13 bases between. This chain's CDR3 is CASSLGEGRGQPQHF. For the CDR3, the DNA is TGTGCCAGCAGCTTAGGGGAGGGAAGGGGTCAGCCCCAGCATTTT.

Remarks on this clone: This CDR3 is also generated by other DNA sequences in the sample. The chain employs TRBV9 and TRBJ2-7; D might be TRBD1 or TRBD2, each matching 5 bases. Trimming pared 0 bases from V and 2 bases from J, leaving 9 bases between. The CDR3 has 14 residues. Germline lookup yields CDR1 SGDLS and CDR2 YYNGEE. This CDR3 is CASSVGGPTYEQYF. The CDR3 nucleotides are TGTGCCAGCAGCGTAGGGGGACCCACCTACGAGCAGTACTTC.

The CDR3 nucleotides are TGCAGCGTCGATGCCGGGCGCCCTAGCACAGATACGCAGTATTTT. Protein sequence: CSVDAGRPSTDTQYF. This rearrangement joins TRBV29-1 to TRBJ2-3; D unresolved. The CDR3 is 15 residues long. The germline V gene has CDR1 SQVTM and CDR2 ANQGSEA. V lost 6 bases, J lost 0 bases, and 16 bases lay in between.

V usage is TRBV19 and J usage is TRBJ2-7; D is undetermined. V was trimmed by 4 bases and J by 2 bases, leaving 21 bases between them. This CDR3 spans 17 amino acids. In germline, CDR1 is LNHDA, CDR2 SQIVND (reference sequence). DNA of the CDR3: TGTGCCAGTAGTAGCTACGTCCGGACCCCAAATACCTACGAGCAGTACTTC. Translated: CASSSYVRTPNTYEQYF.

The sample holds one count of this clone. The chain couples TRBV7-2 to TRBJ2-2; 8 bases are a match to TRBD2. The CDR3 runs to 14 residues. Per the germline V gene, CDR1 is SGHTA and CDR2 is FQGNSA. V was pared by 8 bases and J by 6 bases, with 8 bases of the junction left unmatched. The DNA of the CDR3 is TGTGCCAGCCCGGCTAGCGGGCCGCCCGGGGAGCTGTTTTTT. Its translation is CASPASGPPGELFF.

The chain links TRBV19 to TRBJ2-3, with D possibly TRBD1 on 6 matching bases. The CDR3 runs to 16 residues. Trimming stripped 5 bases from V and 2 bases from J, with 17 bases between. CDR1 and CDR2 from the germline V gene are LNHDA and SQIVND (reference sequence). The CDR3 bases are TGTGCCAGTAGTTATTTGACAGGCCACCTCACAGATACGCAGTATTTT. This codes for CASSYLTGHLTDTQYF.

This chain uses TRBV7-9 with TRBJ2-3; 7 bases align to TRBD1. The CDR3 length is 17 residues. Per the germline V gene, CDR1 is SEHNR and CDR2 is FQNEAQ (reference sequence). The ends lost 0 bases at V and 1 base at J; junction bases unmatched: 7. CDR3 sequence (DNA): TGTGCCAGCAGCTTAGCTGGGACAGCAGTGGGCACAGATACGCAGTATTTT. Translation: CASSLAGTAVGTDTQYF.

The CDR3 DNA is TGTGCCAGCAGCCTTGGCTGGGTGGAAGGCTACACCTTC. As protein: CASSLGWVEGYTF. The rearrangement links TRBV7-9 to TRBJ1-2; no definite D call. The CDR3 consists of 13 residues. The V gene's germline CDR1 is SEHNR and CDR2 FQNEAQ (reference sequence). Deletions cut 5 bases from V and 8 bases from J, with 15 bases between.

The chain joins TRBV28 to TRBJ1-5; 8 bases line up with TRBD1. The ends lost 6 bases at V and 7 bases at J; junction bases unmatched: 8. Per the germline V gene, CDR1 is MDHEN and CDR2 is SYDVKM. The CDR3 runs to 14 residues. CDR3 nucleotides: TGTGCCAGCAGAAGGGACAGGCTCGGACAGCCCCAGCATTTT. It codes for CASRRDRLGQPQHF.

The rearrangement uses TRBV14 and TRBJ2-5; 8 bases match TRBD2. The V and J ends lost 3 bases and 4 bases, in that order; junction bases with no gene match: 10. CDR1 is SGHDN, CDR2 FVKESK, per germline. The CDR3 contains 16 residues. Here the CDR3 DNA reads TGTGCCAGCAGCCAGGGTATCGCGGGAGGAGGAGAGACCCAGTACTTC. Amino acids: CASSQGIAGGGETQYF.

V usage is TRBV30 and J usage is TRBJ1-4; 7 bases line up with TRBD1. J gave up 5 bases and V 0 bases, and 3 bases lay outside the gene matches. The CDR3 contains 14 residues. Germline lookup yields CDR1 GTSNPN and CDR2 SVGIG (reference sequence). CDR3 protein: CAWSVGTVNEKLFF. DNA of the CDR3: TGTGCCTGGAGTGTGGGGACAGTAAATGAAAAACTGTTTTTT.

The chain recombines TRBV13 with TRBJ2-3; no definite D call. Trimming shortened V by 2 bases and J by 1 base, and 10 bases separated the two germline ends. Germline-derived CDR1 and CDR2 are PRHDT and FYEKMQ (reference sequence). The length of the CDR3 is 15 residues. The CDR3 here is CASSLRQLGTDTQYF. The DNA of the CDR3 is TGTGCCAGCAGCTTACGGCAGTTAGGCACAGATACGCAGTATTTT.

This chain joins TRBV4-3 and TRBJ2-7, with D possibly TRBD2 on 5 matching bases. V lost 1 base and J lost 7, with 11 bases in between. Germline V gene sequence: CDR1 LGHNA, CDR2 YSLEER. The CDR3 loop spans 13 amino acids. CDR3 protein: CASSQGGPGEQYF. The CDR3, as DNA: TGCGCCAGCAGCCAAGGAGGTCCGGGGGAGCAGTACTTC.

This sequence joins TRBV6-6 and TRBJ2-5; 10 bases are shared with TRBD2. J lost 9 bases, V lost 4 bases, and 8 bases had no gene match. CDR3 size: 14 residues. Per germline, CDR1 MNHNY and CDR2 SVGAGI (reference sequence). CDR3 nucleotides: TGTGCCAGCAGTTCCCCCGGGAGCGGGGGGGCCCAGTACTTC. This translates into CASSSPGSGGAQYF.

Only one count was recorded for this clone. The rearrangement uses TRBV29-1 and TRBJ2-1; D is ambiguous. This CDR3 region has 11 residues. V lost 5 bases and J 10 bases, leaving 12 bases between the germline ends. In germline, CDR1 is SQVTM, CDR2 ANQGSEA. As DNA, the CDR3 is TGCAGCGTTAGCGTGCAAGGGGAGCAGTTCTTC. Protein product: CSVSVQGEQFF.

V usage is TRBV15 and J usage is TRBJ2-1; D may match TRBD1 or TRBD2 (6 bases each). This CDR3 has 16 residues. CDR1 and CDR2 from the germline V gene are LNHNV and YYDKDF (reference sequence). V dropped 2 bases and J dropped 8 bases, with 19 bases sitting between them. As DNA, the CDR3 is TGTGCCACCAGCAGACCAAGGGGGGTAATGGATTATGAGCAGTTCTTC. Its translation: CATSRPRGVMDYEQFF.